This T cell receptor (beta chain) was identified during a study of blood T cell repertoires in COVID-19. Germline loops: CDR1 LGHNA, CDR2 YSLEER. Trimming removed 1 base at V and 5 bases at J, with 11 bases between. CDR3 length equals 14 residues. Original data processing: Amplification with reference gene primers provided the estimates of nucleated cell counts. Repertoires were generated with immunoSEQ multiplex PCR, while TCRdb's copy carries only in-frame clones and drops some. V and J calls and clone size follow that table, whereas D and trimming were derived from the DNA. This table holds 390,000 or so clones, 80% to 90% found once.

This clonotype originated in a man between 18 and 29 years old who had recovered from COVID-19. The sample taken for sequencing was PBMCs or T cells enriched from blood (not recorded which). This chain uses TRBV4-3 with TRBJ1-2, with TRBD1 as a possible D gene (5 bases). The CDR3 DNA reads TGCGCCAGCAGCCAAGGACCCAGGGATTATGGCTACACCTTC. Amino acid sequence: CASSQGPRDYGYTF.